Listed below are T cell receptor beta chains from one sample, sequenced in a study of T cell repertoires in cytomegalovirus infection. TCRdb called the reads again in MiXCR, with one record for every CDR3 protein. The sample yields 290,000 or so distinct CDR3 sequences, 8% to 10% seen once. Source material: PBMCs. These receptors were collected from a human donor in good health (CMV status not recorded). Some clones in this sample may be carry-over from other donors' samples. Each CDR3 is given with its conserved first and last residue. A D gene is named only where the DNA matches it firmly. Rows may omit the clone size; those that give it use once, few, many or a size class.

abundance: many; j_gene: TRBJ2-4; v_gene: TRBV7-2; d_gene: TRBD1; CDR3nt: TGTGCCAGCAGCCTACCCGGGACAGGGAGTCGGAAAAACATTCAGTACTTC; CDR3aa: CASSLPGTGSRKNIQYF
abundance: many; j_gene: TRBJ2-7; v_gene: TRBV11-1; d_gene: .; CDR3nt: TGTGCCAGCAGCTCTCGTGAGGAGTACTTC; CDR3aa: CASSSREEYF
abundance: few; j_gene: TRBJ2-1; v_gene: TRBV28; d_gene: TRBD2; CDR3nt: TGTGCCAGCAGTTCCCCGACTAGCGGGGAATACAATGAGCAGTTCTTC; CDR3aa: CASSSPTSGEYNEQFF
abundance: many; j_gene: TRBJ1-2; v_gene: TRBV7-2; d_gene: .; CDR3nt: TGTGCCAGCAGCTTGACCCGGGAGATCTTTAACTATGGCTACACCTTC; CDR3aa: CASSLTREIFNYGYTF
abundance: many; j_gene: TRBJ1-1; v_gene: TRBV3-1; d_gene: TRBD1; CDR3nt: TGTGCCAGCAGCTCCCGACAGGGGGTCGGTAGCACTGAAGCTTTCTTT; CDR3aa: CASSSRQGVGSTEAFF
abundance: few; j_gene: TRBJ1-1; v_gene: TRBV28; d_gene: TRBD1; CDR3nt: TGTGCCAGCAGTGGCCGGGACAGGGTAAACACTGAAGCTTTCTTT; CDR3aa: CASSGRDRVNTEAFF
abundance: few; j_gene: TRBJ2-3; v_gene: TRBV24-1; d_gene: .; CDR3nt: TGTGCCACCAGTGATTCCGCCAGGGCTAGCACAGATACGCAGTATTTT; CDR3aa: CATSDSARASTDTQYF
abundance: few; j_gene: TRBJ2-5; v_gene: TRBV20-1; d_gene: .; CDR3nt: TGCAGTGCTAGGGCAGGCACTGTTTGGGAGACCCAGTACTTC; CDR3aa: CSARAGTVWETQYF
abundance: many; j_gene: TRBJ2-3; v_gene: TRBV7-2; d_gene: .; CDR3nt: TGTGCCAGCAGCTCCCAATCCTGGGACTTTAGCACAGATACGCAGTATTTT; CDR3aa: CASSSQSWDFSTDTQYF
abundance: many; j_gene: TRBJ2-3; v_gene: TRBV9; d_gene: TRBD1; CDR3nt: TGTGCCAGCAGCCCTTCGGACAGGGAGGCAGATACGCAGTATTTT; CDR3aa: CASSPSDREADTQYF
abundance: many; j_gene: TRBJ2-7; v_gene: TRBV7-2; d_gene: .; CDR3nt: TGTGCCAGCAGCTTAGGGACGGCAAGCTACGAGCAGTACTTC; CDR3aa: CASSLGTASYEQYF
abundance: many; j_gene: TRBJ2-1; v_gene: TRBV6-2/TRBV6-3; d_gene: TRBD1; CDR3nt: TGTGCCAGCCAGGCAGGGGGCAAGAATGAGCAGTTCTTC; CDR3aa: CASQAGGKNEQFF
abundance: .; j_gene: TRBJ2-5; v_gene: TRBV29-1; d_gene: .; CDR3nt: TGCAGCGTTGGAGGCAGGGCCAAGGAGACCCAGTACTTC; CDR3aa: CSVGGRAKETQYF
abundance: many; j_gene: TRBJ2-1; v_gene: TRBV6-4; d_gene: TRBD2; CDR3nt: TGTGCCAGCAGTCCACTAGCGGGGGCGATAAATGAGCAGTTCTTC; CDR3aa: CASSPLAGAINEQFF
abundance: many; j_gene: TRBJ1-1; v_gene: TRBV25-1; d_gene: TRBD1; CDR3nt: TGTGCCAGCAGCTGGACAGGGGGAAGGACTGAAGCTTTCTTT; CDR3aa: CASSWTGGRTEAFF
abundance: many; j_gene: TRBJ1-2; v_gene: TRBV19; d_gene: .; CDR3nt: TGTGCCAGTAGTATCGGCCTTAACTATGGCTACACCTTC; CDR3aa: CASSIGLNYGYTF
abundance: many; j_gene: TRBJ1-5; v_gene: TRBV7-2; d_gene: .; CDR3nt: TGTGCCAGCAGCTTAGTGACGGGGGGTGAGGATCAGCCCCAGCATTTT; CDR3aa: CASSLVTGGEDQPQHF
abundance: .; j_gene: TRBJ2-5; v_gene: TRBV29-1; d_gene: .; CDR3nt: TGCAGCGCTACGTTGGCAGGGACCCAAGAGACCCAGTACTTC; CDR3aa: CSATLAGTQETQYF
abundance: many; j_gene: TRBJ2-7; v_gene: TRBV7-9; d_gene: .; CDR3nt: TGTGCCAGCAGCTTACGGGGGGCCCTCTACGAGCAGTACTTC; CDR3aa: CASSLRGALYEQYF
abundance: many; j_gene: TRBJ1-6; v_gene: TRBV19; d_gene: TRBD1; CDR3nt: TGTGCCACCAAATCCCGGGACAGGGCTTTTTCACCCCTCCACTTT; CDR3aa: CATKSRDRAFSPLHF
abundance: .; j_gene: TRBJ2-3; v_gene: TRBV20-1; d_gene: TRBD2; CDR3nt: TGCAGTGCTAACGGCCGGGCGGGGGGGCCTACAGATACGCAGTATTTT; CDR3aa: CSANGRAGGPTDTQYF
abundance: .; j_gene: TRBJ2-1; v_gene: TRBV14; d_gene: .; CDR3nt: TGTGCCAGCAGCCAAGTCCCAAGTAACAATGAGCAGTTCTTC; CDR3aa: CASSQVPSNNEQFF
abundance: many; j_gene: TRBJ1-2; v_gene: TRBV5-6; d_gene: .; CDR3nt: TGTGCCAGCAGCCTGGACCGAGCGGGGTATGGCTACACCTTC; CDR3aa: CASSLDRAGYGYTF
abundance: many; j_gene: TRBJ1-1; v_gene: TRBV7-2; d_gene: .; CDR3nt: TGTGCCAGCAGCTTATCCGGCAAGACTGAAGCTTTCTTT; CDR3aa: CASSLSGKTEAFF
abundance: many; j_gene: TRBJ2-1; v_gene: TRBV15; d_gene: TRBD2; CDR3nt: TGTGCCACCAGCAGAGATTGGAGCGGGGAGTATGAGCAGTTCTTC; CDR3aa: CATSRDWSGEYEQFF
abundance: .; j_gene: TRBJ2-1; v_gene: TRBV28; d_gene: .; CDR3nt: TGTGCCAGCAGTTTATTGGTCAATGAGCAGTTCTTC; CDR3aa: CASSLLVNEQFF
abundance: .; j_gene: TRBJ2-1; v_gene: TRBV20-1; d_gene: .; CDR3nt: TGCAGTGCCCCGTCAGACACGTACAATGAGCAGTTCTTC; CDR3aa: CSAPSDTYNEQFF
abundance: many; j_gene: TRBJ2-1; v_gene: TRBV5-1; d_gene: .; CDR3nt: TGCGCCAGCAGCTTGGGACCTCAAGGCAATGAGCAGTTCTTC; CDR3aa: CASSLGPQGNEQFF
abundance: .; j_gene: TRBJ2-3; v_gene: TRBV19; d_gene: .; CDR3nt: TGTGCCAGCGTTGCCGGGACGGAATCCACAGATACGCAGTATTTT; CDR3aa: CASVAGTESTDTQYF
abundance: many; j_gene: TRBJ2-1; v_gene: TRBV5-6; d_gene: TRBD2; CDR3nt: TGTGCCAGCACCCTTTGGGGGGGGTACAATGAGCAGTTCTTC; CDR3aa: CASTLWGGYNEQFF
abundance: many; j_gene: TRBJ1-3; v_gene: TRBV7-3; d_gene: .; CDR3nt: TGTGCCAGCAGCGCACGGGCGGAAGGAAACACCATATATTTT; CDR3aa: CASSARAEGNTIYF
abundance: few; j_gene: TRBJ2-2; v_gene: TRBV28; d_gene: .; CDR3nt: TGTGCCAGCGGCGGGGTCCTGAACACCGGGGAGCTGTTTTTT; CDR3aa: CASGGVLNTGELFF
abundance: many; j_gene: TRBJ2-3; v_gene: TRBV7-3; d_gene: TRBD2; CDR3nt: TGTGCCAGCAGCCGGGAGGTGGTAGATACGCAGTATTTT; CDR3aa: CASSREVVDTQYF
abundance: .; j_gene: TRBJ2-1; v_gene: TRBV20-1; d_gene: TRBD2; CDR3nt: TGCAGTGCTAGAACTGTGGCTAGCGGCAACTCCTACAATGAGCAGTTCTTC; CDR3aa: CSARTVASGNSYNEQFF
abundance: .; j_gene: TRBJ1-5; v_gene: TRBV29-1; d_gene: .; CDR3nt: TGCAGCGTTAGTTCGGCAGGCGTTCAGCCCCAGCATTTT; CDR3aa: CSVSSAGVQPQHF
abundance: .; j_gene: TRBJ2-4; v_gene: TRBV20-1; d_gene: TRBD1; CDR3nt: TGCAGTGCTTGGACAGGGAAAGTAAACATTCAGTACTTC; CDR3aa: CSAWTGKVNIQYF
abundance: few; j_gene: TRBJ2-7; v_gene: TRBV6-6; d_gene: .; CDR3nt: TGTGCCAGCAGTTACTTGCCTTCACAGGCCGAGCAGTACTTC; CDR3aa: CASSYLPSQAEQYF
abundance: many; j_gene: TRBJ1-1; v_gene: TRBV9; d_gene: .; CDR3nt: TGTGCCAGCAGCGCGTCGTACAAATGGAACACTGAAGCTTTCTTT; CDR3aa: CASSASYKWNTEAFF
abundance: many; j_gene: TRBJ1-1; v_gene: TRBV12-3/TRBV12-4; d_gene: TRBD1; CDR3nt: TGTGCCAGCAGTGCAGGGGGGACCCTGAACACTGAAGCTTTCTTT; CDR3aa: CASSAGGTLNTEAFF
abundance: many; j_gene: TRBJ2-5; v_gene: TRBV19; d_gene: .; CDR3nt: TGTGCCAGTAGTATAGCTGGGGAGACCCAGTACTTC; CDR3aa: CASSIAGETQYF
abundance: few; j_gene: TRBJ2-3; v_gene: TRBV13; d_gene: .; CDR3nt: TGTGCCAGCAGGCCCACAGGGCTCGCAGATACGCAGTATTTT; CDR3aa: CASRPTGLADTQYF
abundance: many; j_gene: TRBJ1-1; v_gene: TRBV28; d_gene: .; CDR3nt: TGTGCCAGCAGTTCGGGCCCCTCTGTGAACACTGAAGCTTTCTTT; CDR3aa: CASSSGPSVNTEAFF
abundance: many; j_gene: TRBJ1-2; v_gene: TRBV7-2; d_gene: .; CDR3nt: TGTGCCAGCAGCCGACAAGGCTATGGCTACACCTTC; CDR3aa: CASSRQGYGYTF
abundance: .; j_gene: TRBJ2-3; v_gene: TRBV6-5; d_gene: .; CDR3nt: TGTGCCAGCAGTTACTCAGAGAGCAATCAGCCCCAGTATTTT; CDR3aa: CASSYSESNQPQYF
abundance: .; j_gene: TRBJ1-1; v_gene: TRBV20-1; d_gene: .; CDR3nt: TGCAGTGTTCCCAAGGGCGACACTGAAGCTTTCTTT; CDR3aa: CSVPKGDTEAFF
abundance: many; j_gene: TRBJ2-1; v_gene: TRBV2; d_gene: TRBD2; CDR3nt: TGTGCCAGCAGTACCGGGACTAGGAGTGAGCAGTTCTTC; CDR3aa: CASSTGTRSEQFF
abundance: many; j_gene: TRBJ2-5; v_gene: TRBV20-1; d_gene: TRBD1; CDR3nt: TGCAGTGCCCGGCCCCCCGGGACAGGGGAAGAGACCCAGTACTTC; CDR3aa: CSARPPGTGEETQYF
abundance: .; j_gene: TRBJ2-2; v_gene: TRBV5-4; d_gene: .; CDR3nt: TGTGCCAGCAGCTTGAGCATTCCTACCGGGGAGCTGTTTTTT; CDR3aa: CASSLSIPTGELFF
abundance: many; j_gene: TRBJ1-6; v_gene: TRBV27; d_gene: TRBD1; CDR3nt: TGTGCCAGCAGTTTAACACCATCGACAGGGTATTATAATTCACCCCTCCACTTT; CDR3aa: CASSLTPSTGYYNSPLHF
abundance: many; j_gene: TRBJ2-3; v_gene: TRBV10-3; d_gene: .; CDR3nt: TGTGCCATCAGTCCGATTCAGGGTCTCGGGGTCACAGATACGCAGTATTTT; CDR3aa: CAISPIQGLGVTDTQYF
abundance: many; j_gene: TRBJ2-3; v_gene: TRBV9; d_gene: .; CDR3nt: TGTGCCAGCAGCGTAGATGGAGGTCGGGGGGATACGCAGTATTTT; CDR3aa: CASSVDGGRGDTQYF
abundance: .; j_gene: TRBJ2-5; v_gene: TRBV20-1; d_gene: TRBD2; CDR3nt: TGCAGTGCTTCGGGACTAGGGGGAGAGACCCAGTACTTC; CDR3aa: CSASGLGGETQYF
abundance: few; j_gene: TRBJ1-1; v_gene: TRBV20-1; d_gene: .; CDR3nt: TGCAGTGCTGGACACACTGAAGCTTTCTTT; CDR3aa: CSAGHTEAFF